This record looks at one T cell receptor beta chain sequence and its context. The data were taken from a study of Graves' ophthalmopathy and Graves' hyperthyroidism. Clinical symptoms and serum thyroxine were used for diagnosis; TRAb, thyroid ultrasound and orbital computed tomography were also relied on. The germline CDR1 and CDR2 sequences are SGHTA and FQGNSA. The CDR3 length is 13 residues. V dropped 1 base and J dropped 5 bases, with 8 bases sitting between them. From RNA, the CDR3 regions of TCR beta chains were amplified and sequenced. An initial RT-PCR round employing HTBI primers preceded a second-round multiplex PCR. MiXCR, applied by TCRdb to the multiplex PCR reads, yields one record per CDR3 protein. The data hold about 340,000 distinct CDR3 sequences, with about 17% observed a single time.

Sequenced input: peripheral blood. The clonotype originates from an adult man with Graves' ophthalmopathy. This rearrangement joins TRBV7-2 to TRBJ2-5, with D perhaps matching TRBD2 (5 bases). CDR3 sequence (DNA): TGTGCCAGCAGCTTAGACTCGGGGGAGACCCAGTACTTC. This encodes CASSLDSGETQYF.